The 5 T cell receptor beta chains below come from one sample, sequenced in a study of cytomegalovirus exposure and HLA in healthy donors. PCR amplification relied on 60 Vbeta primers (plus 13 Jbeta primers). Produced via immunoSEQ multiplex PCR; TCRdb's table is partial and in-frame only. The sample lists roughly 120,000 clones; around three quarters were seen once. The sequenced material came from PBMCs. These receptors were collected from a man aged 45-65 years in good health and CMV-seropositive.

The chain carries TRBV2 and TRBJ2-3, with TRBD2 matching 10 bases. Germline CDR1 reads SNHLY; CDR2 reads FYNNEI. The CDR3 is 19 residues long. J was trimmed by 2 bases and V by 5 bases; bases with no gene match: 16. The CDR3 coding sequence is TGTGCCAGCAGTCCTCCTCCCGGGATTAGCGGGGGGACCACAGATACGCAGTATTTT. Protein product: CASSPPPGISGGTTDTQYF.

The chain carries TRBV5-4 and TRBJ2-1; 9 bases line up with TRBD2. CDR1 is SGHNT, CDR2 YYREEE, per germline (reference sequence). The J segment lost 4 bases and the V segment lost 1 base, leaving 9 bases of the junction unmatched. This CDR3 has 17 amino acids. This CDR3 reads CASSLSWASGEYNEQFF. The CDR3 DNA reads TGTGCCAGCAGCTTGAGTTGGGCTAGCGGGGAGTACAATGAGCAGTTCTTC.

The chain is built from TRBV6-5 and TRBJ1-5, with 9 bases aligning to TRBD1. Germline V CDR1 and CDR2: MNHEY, SVGAGI. V trimming: 4 bases; J trimming: 2 bases; junction bases outside the gene matches: 3. This CDR3 has 15 amino acids. This CDR3 reads CASSSTGGRNQPQHF. In DNA, the CDR3 is TGTGCCAGCAGTTCCACAGGGGGCCGCAATCAGCCCCAGCATTTT.

This clone has a handful of counts. The chain joins TRBV4-2 to TRBJ1-4; D call uncertain. V lost 4 bases and J 3 bases, leaving 9 bases between the germline ends. This CDR3 contains 14 residues. Per germline, CDR1 LGHNA and CDR2 YNFKEQ. The CDR3 DNA reads as TGTGCCAGCAGCCCAAGCGGGGCTAATGAAAAACTGTTTTTT. This gives the protein CASSPSGANEKLFF.

This clone was found a few times. This chain connects TRBV5-1 to TRBJ2-6; D may be TRBD2 (5 bases). CDR3 length: 15 amino acids. Trimming shortened V by 0 bases and J by 2 bases, and 6 bases separated the two germline ends. The germline V gene encodes CDR1 SGHRS and CDR2 YFSETQ. CDR3 amino acids: CASSLGETGANVLTF. DNA of the CDR3: TGCGCCAGCAGCTTGGGGGAGACTGGGGCCAACGTCCTGACTTTC.